The rows below give T cell receptor beta chains drawn from one sample of a study of response to subunit inactivated influenza vaccine. TCRdb reprocessed the RT-PCR reads via MiXCR and lists one record per CDR3 protein. This table holds 650,000 to 800,000 distinct CDR3 sequences, roughly 20% found once. Sequenced here: PBMCs from blood, sampled roughly 5 days after vaccination. The receptors stem from a middle-aged man who received an inactivated influenza vaccine. The CDR3 runs from the conserved cysteine through the conserved F or W. The D gene is left open where the match is weak. Size values are once, few and many counts, or a class for expanded clones, and some rows have none.

d_gene	abundance	v_gene	j_gene	CDR3aa	CDR3nt
TRBD2	-	TRBV7-2	TRBJ2-7	CASSLARVSGGSLEQYF	TGTGCCAGCAGCTTAGCACGGGTGAGCGGGGGATCCCTCGAGCAGTACTTC
-	-	TRBV18	TRBJ1-3	CASSPRDSSSGNTIYF	TGTGCCAGCTCACCGAGGGACTCGAGCTCTGGAAACACCATATATTTT
-	-	TRBV5-6	TRBJ2-1	CASSFHYEQFF	TGTGCCAGCAGCTTTCACTATGAGCAGTTCTTC
-	-	TRBV20-1	TRBJ2-1	CSAIPNSYNEQFF	TGCAGTGCTATTCCAAACTCCTACAATGAGCAGTTCTTC
TRBD1	-	TRBV20-1	TRBJ2-7	CSARGPGQGSNEQYF	TGCAGTGCTAGAGGGCCGGGACAGGGATCGAACGAGCAGTACTTC
TRBD1	many	TRBV29-1	TRBJ2-7	CSVATGAEQYF	TGCAGCGTCGCAACAGGGGCCGAGCAGTACTTC
-	many	TRBV3-1	TRBJ2-3	CASSQGPTDTQYF	TGTGCCAGCAGCCAAGGGCCTACGGATACGCAGTATTTT
TRBD1	-	TRBV6-1	TRBJ1-6	CASSQGQGRSPLHF	TGTGCCAGCAGTCAAGGACAGGGACGTTCACCCCTCCACTTT
-	-	TRBV12-3/TRBV12-4	TRBJ2-3	CASSSSLVSTDTQYF	TGTGCCAGCAGTTCCTCACTAGTCAGCACAGATACGCAGTATTTT
-	-	TRBV20-1	TRBJ2-6	CSARRGGYSGANVLTF	TGCAGTGCCAGAAGGGGGGGCTACTCTGGGGCCAACGTCCTGACTTTC
-	-	TRBV7-2	TRBJ2-1	CASSLTSSGYNEQFF	TGTGCCAGCAGCTTAACGAGTAGCGGCTACAATGAGCAGTTCTTC
-	few	TRBV24-1	TRBJ2-1	CATSESRGENNEQFF	TGTGCCACCAGTGAGTCCAGGGGGGAAAACAATGAGCAGTTCTTC
TRBD2	-	TRBV4-2	TRBJ2-1	CASSQEGTSGASYNEQFF	TGTGCCAGCAGCCAAGAAGGGACTAGCGGGGCGTCCTACAATGAGCAGTTCTTC
-	few	TRBV7-9	TRBJ1-3	CASSLEWDTIYF	TGTGCCAGCAGCTTGGAGTGGGACACCATATATTTT
-	few	TRBV20-1	TRBJ1-3	CSARDGVRNTIYF	TGCAGTGCTAGAGACGGAGTCCGAAACACCATATATTTT
-	-	TRBV6-1	TRBJ1-1	CASSWGAQGSTEAFF	TGTGCCAGCAGCTGGGGGGCGCAGGGTAGCACTGAAGCTTTCTTT
-	-	TRBV5-5	TRBJ2-7	CASSWGNRVGYEQYF	TGTGCCAGCAGCTGGGGTAACAGGGTCGGCTACGAGCAGTACTTC
-	many	TRBV28	TRBJ2-5	CASSPVGMGTQYF	TGTGCCAGCAGTCCCGTAGGGATGGGGACCCAGTACTTC
-	-	TRBV5-5	TRBJ1-5	CASSLSTVNQPQHF	TGTGCCAGCAGCCTAAGCACAGTCAATCAGCCCCAGCATTTT
-	many	TRBV20-1	TRBJ2-5	CSGLQETQYF	TGCAGTGGCCTCCAAGAGACCCAGTACTTC
TRBD1	-	TRBV15	TRBJ2-4	CATSIGTENIQYF	TGTGCCACCAGCATCGGGACAGAAAACATTCAGTACTTC
TRBD2	many	TRBV10-3	TRBJ2-7	CAISAGLAGGSSYEQYF	TGTGCCATCAGTGCGGGACTAGCGGGAGGTAGCTCCTACGAGCAGTACTTC
TRBD2	few	TRBV7-9	TRBJ2-1	CASSLAGLAGMDEQFF	TGTGCCAGCAGCTTAGCAGGACTAGCGGGGATGGATGAGCAGTTCTTC
-	few	TRBV6-1	TRBJ2-3	CASRTTGSTDTQYF	TGTGCCAGCAGGACCACAGGAAGCACAGATACGCAGTATTTT
TRBD2	-	TRBV12-3/TRBV12-4	TRBJ2-1	CASSGSSGGEQFF	TGTGCCAGCAGTGGATCTAGCGGGGGTGAGCAGTTCTTC
TRBD2	-	TRBV27	TRBJ2-3	CASSLLAGVLGDTQYF	TGTGCCAGCAGTTTACTAGCGGGAGTATTAGGAGATACGCAGTATTTT
TRBD2	-	TRBV15	TRBJ2-3	CATSRDLAGAGDTQYF	TGTGCCACCAGCAGAGATTTAGCGGGGGCAGGGGATACGCAGTATTTT
TRBD2	-	TRBV20-1	TRBJ2-1	CSARDPLAGGGKQFF	TGCAGTGCTAGAGACCCACTAGCGGGAGGGGGGAAGCAGTTCTTC
-	many	TRBV20-1	TRBJ2-5	CSARDSGSLETQYF	TGCAGTGCTAGAGATAGTGGCTCCCTGGAGACCCAGTACTTC
-	few	TRBV7-9	TRBJ1-2	CASSDRDGNYGYTF	TGTGCCAGCAGCGACCGGGACGGTAACTATGGCTACACCTTC
-	-	TRBV5-1	TRBJ2-7	CASSRSSGNEQYF	TGCGCCAGCAGTCGGTCCTCAGGGAACGAGCAGTACTTC
-	-	TRBV9	TRBJ1-1	CASSGWGTEAFF	TGTGCCAGCAGCGGATGGGGCACTGAAGCTTTCTTT
-	-	TRBV6-1	TRBJ2-5	CASSRTALGRETQYF	TGTGCCAGCAGTCGTACGGCCCTAGGGAGGGAGACCCAGTACTTC
-	few	TRBV6-5	TRBJ1-1	CASSYSKAGSAFF	TGTGCCAGCAGTTACTCGAAAGCAGGGAGCGCTTTCTTT
-	few	TRBV24-1	TRBJ2-3	CATSDPSVDTQYF	TGTGCCACCAGTGATCCCTCCGTGGATACGCAGTATTTT
-	few	TRBV5-6	TRBJ2-7	CASSPGATSYEQYF	TGTGCCAGCAGCCCCGGGGCGACCTCCTACGAGCAGTACTTC
-	few	TRBV4-1	TRBJ2-7	CASSQDNRLAEQYF	TGCGCCAGCAGCCAAGATAACAGGCTCGCCGAGCAGTACTTC
-	few	TRBV5-1	TRBJ2-3	CASRTADTQYF	TGCGCCAGCAGGACGGCAGATACGCAGTATTTT
TRBD2	few	TRBV12-3/TRBV12-4	TRBJ2-1	CASSLISLAGLNEQFF	TGTGCCAGCAGTTTGATAAGTCTAGCGGGACTCAATGAGCAGTTCTTC
-	-	TRBV7-6	TRBJ2-1	CASSLRGRGGRNEQFF	TGTGCCAGCAGCTTAAGGGGGAGGGGGGGACGGAATGAGCAGTTCTTC
TRBD2	-	TRBV9	TRBJ2-3	CASSTGLAGGDTQYF	TGTGCCAGCAGCACAGGACTAGCGGGAGGAGATACGCAGTATTTT
TRBD2	-	TRBV24-1	TRBJ2-3	CATGRLAGERDTQYF	TGTGCCACGGGCCGACTAGCGGGAGAACGAGATACGCAGTATTTT
-	few	TRBV4-2	TRBJ2-7	CASSQIQPTQEQYF	TGTGCCAGCAGCCAAATCCAGCCCACCCAGGAGCAGTACTTC
TRBD2	many	TRBV12-3/TRBV12-4	TRBJ2-1	CASSPLAGFYNEQFF	TGTGCCAGCAGTCCACTAGCGGGGTTTTACAATGAGCAGTTCTTC
TRBD1	-	TRBV9	TRBJ2-3	CASSPTQGQASTDTQYF	TGTGCCAGCAGCCCGACCCAGGGACAGGCGAGCACAGATACGCAGTATTTT
-	few	TRBV28	TRBJ2-7	CASSPLGRTYEQYF	TGTGCCAGCAGCCCCTTGGGTAGGACCTACGAGCAGTACTTC